These 21 T cell receptor beta chains originate from one sample sequenced in a study of T-cell reconstitution after alpha-beta-depleted transplantation in children. Unique molecular identifiers were incorporated into the prepared TCRbeta library. TCRdb re-called the PCR reads with MiXCR, one entry per CDR3 protein. Of some 640,000 distinct CDR3 sequences in the sample, roughly 15% were seen once. Sequenced material: PBMCs from the stem cell graft donor, taken from the stem cell graft. Receptors originate from a human donor who donated a stem cell graft to a child with acute myeloid leukemia.

This clonotype was detected many times. The gene calls are TRBV6-4 and TRBJ2-1, with 10 bases fitting TRBD2. Germline V CDR1 and CDR2: MRHNA, SNTAGT. The V segment lost 2 bases and the J segment 4 bases; nucleotides outside the gene matches: 2. There are 15 residues in the CDR3. This CDR3 is CASSDLAGAYNEQFF. CDR3 DNA sequence: TGTGCCAGCAGTGACCTAGCGGGGGCTTACAATGAGCAGTTCTTC.

This clonotype turned up a few times. V is TRBV5-1 and J is TRBJ2-3, with unresolved D. This CDR3 spans 14 amino acids. Trimming took off 3 bases at V and 5 bases at J, with 13 bases between the two ends. Germline lookup yields CDR1 SGHRS and CDR2 YFSETQ. The CDR3 DNA is TGCGCCAGCAGCTCAACGGCCAAGCTAGATACGCAGTATTTT. This sequence encodes CASSSTAKLDTQYF.

The table lists this clonotype with many counts. The chain joins TRBV5-6 to TRBJ1-1; TRBD1 is a possible D gene (5 bases). The germline V and J ends were trimmed by 0 bases and 11 bases, with 14 bases remaining between them. Germline-derived CDR1 and CDR2 are SGHDT and YYEEEE. The CDR3 sequence is 13 residues long. The CDR3 reads CASSLEGIVVAFF. CDR3 bases: TGTGCCAGCAGCTTGGAGGGGATTGTGGTGGCTTTCTTT.

This chain uses TRBV5-1 with TRBJ1-2; D is ambiguous. CDR1 SGHRS and CDR2 YFSETQ come from the germline V gene. There are 13 residues in the CDR3. Deletions cut 0 bases from V and 0 bases from J, with 3 bases between. The CDR3 bases are TGCGCCAGCAGCTTGGAACCTAACTATGGCTACACCTTC. Its translation: CASSLEPNYGYTF.

V usage is TRBV7-7 and J usage is TRBJ2-3; 8 nucleotides agree with TRBD1. This CDR3 is 16 amino acids long. Per germline, CDR1 SSHAT and CDR2 FNYEAQ (reference sequence). Trimming cost V 1 base and J 6 bases; bases outside gene matches: 9. The DNA of the CDR3 is TGTGCCAGCAGCTTAGGGACAGGGAGGTTTTCGGATACGCAGTATTTT. This translates into CASSLGTGRFSDTQYF.

This clonotype was recorded many times. The J gene is TRBJ2-7, the V gene TRBV20-1; 9 bases are shared with TRBD1. Germline V gives CDR1 DFQATT, CDR2 SNEGSKA (reference sequence). There are 14 residues in the CDR3. V shed 7 bases and J 5 bases; nucleotides not matched to a gene: 12. CDR3 DNA sequence: TGCAGTGTCCGCCGGGACAGGGATTACCACGAGCAGTACTTC. It yields the protein CSVRRDRDYHEQYF.

This clonotype has only a few counts. The chain recombines TRBV20-1 with TRBJ2-1; maybe TRBD2 (6 bases). Trimming removed 4 bases at V and 8 bases at J, with 21 bases between. This CDR3 has 15 residues. Germline CDR1 and CDR2: DFQATT and SNEGSKA (reference sequence). This CDR3 is CSATPGLRRVDEQFF. The CDR3 nucleotides read TGCAGTGCTACCCCGGGACTCCGAAGGGTCGATGAGCAGTTCTTC.

This clonotype was seen only a few times. The chain links TRBV11-2 to TRBJ2-5; D tentatively fits TRBD1 or TRBD2 (5 bases each). The germline V and J ends were trimmed by 4 bases and 5 bases, with 23 bases remaining between them. The germline V gene encodes CDR1 SGHAT and CDR2 FQNNGV. The CDR3 contains 17 residues. The CDR3 DNA reads TGTGCCAGCAGCTCCTTCCTAACAGGAGGCATTGTGGAGACCCAGTACTTC. Translating it yields CASSSFLTGGIVETQYF.

This clonotype was seen ten or more times. The J gene is TRBJ1-2, the V gene TRBV29-1; D is unresolved. Trimming pared 0 bases from V and 7 bases from J, leaving 12 bases between. The length of the CDR3 is 13 residues. The germline V gene encodes CDR1 SQVTM and CDR2 ANQGSEA. The CDR3 region is CSVEEVRAAGYTF. The CDR3 nucleotides read TGCAGCGTTGAAGAGGTACGGGCCGCTGGCTACACCTTC.

The V call is TRBV5-1, the J call TRBJ2-5; 9 positions match TRBD1. The V and J ends lost 3 bases and 4 bases, in that order; junction bases with no gene match: 10. The germline gives CDR1 SGHRS, CDR2 YFSETQ. The CDR3 is 16 residues long. The DNA for the CDR3 is TGCGCCAGCAGCTCTACCGGGACAGGGAACCCAGAGACCCAGTACTTC. It specifies CASSSTGTGNPETQYF.

The sample holds many counts of this clonotype. This chain connects TRBV4-3 to TRBJ1-2; D gene ambiguous. CDR3 length: 15 residues. V was cut by 0 bases and J by 4 bases, with 12 bases left in between. Germline V gene data show CDR1 as LGHNA and CDR2 as YSLEER. This chain's CDR3 is CASSQDQARTYGYTF. The CDR3 coding sequence is TGCGCCAGCAGCCAAGACCAAGCGAGGACCTATGGCTACACCTTC.

Comments on this clonotype: This CDR3 is missing its conserved last phenylalanine or tryptophan, likely due to a read error. The V call is TRBV12-3 or TRBV12-4, the J call TRBJ2-7, with D perhaps TRBD1 (6 bases). This CDR3 comprises 11 residues. The V end lost 4 bases, the J end lost 6 bases, and 7 bases lay between the germline ends. CDR3 sequence reads: CASSSGAEQYC. CDR3 sequence (DNA): TGTGCCAGCAGTTCAGGGGCCGAGCAGTACTGC.

This clonotype was observed at least ten times. This chain uses TRBV5-1 with TRBJ1-5; TRBD1 might be the D (5 bases). The CDR3 totals 14 residues. V shed 4 bases and J shed 3 bases, with 11 bases lying between them. The V gene's germline CDR1 is SGHRS and CDR2 YFSETQ. The CDR3: CASSRDGYNQPQHF. Here the CDR3 DNA reads TGCGCCAGCAGCAGGGACGGCTACAATCAGCCCCAGCATTTT.

This clonotype was counted ten times or more. The V and J genes are TRBV13 and TRBJ2-3; 10 bases are a match to TRBD2. After removal of 2 bases from V and 3 bases from J, the junction contained 8 bases not matched to a gene. CDR1 and CDR2 (germline): PRHDT, FYEKMQ (reference sequence). This CDR3 is built from 17 residues. CDR3 amino acids: CASSLPLGLALTDTQYF. The CDR3 DNA follows: TGTGCCAGCAGCTTACCCCTGGGACTAGCGTTGACAGATACGCAGTATTTT.

The chain combines TRBV12-1 with TRBJ2-7; the D segment call TRBD1 is taken from the table without a DNA check. TRBV12-1 is termed a pseudogene. The CDR3 runs 14 residues. The CDR3 DNA reads TGTGCCAGCAGCCCGGGACAGGTGGAATACGAGCAGTACGTC. It specifies CASSPGQVEYEQYV.

This clonotype was counted between two and nine times. The chain has TRBV27 and TRBJ2-1; tentative D call: TRBD1 (7 bases). The length of the CDR3 is 14 residues. V lost 3 bases to trimming and J lost 9 bases, with 15 bases between them. CDR1 and CDR2 (germline): MNHEY, SMNVEV (reference sequence). CDR3 protein: CASSLVSGGREQFF. DNA of the CDR3: TGTGCCAGCAGTTTGGTCTCAGGGGGGCGTGAGCAGTTCTTC.

As to this clonotype: The junction departs from the called germline gene at one end, perhaps through a read error. The chain recombines TRBV4-3 with TRBJ2-3, with 7 bases aligning to TRBD2. The CDR3 totals 18 residues. CDR1 is LGHNA and CDR2 is YSLEER in the germline V gene. CDR3 nucleotide sequence: TGCTCCAGCAGCCTCCGCCCGTTTGGGGGGGGGAGCACAGATACGCAGTATTTT. The encoded protein is CSSSLRPFGGGSTDTQYF.

The chain recombines TRBV5-1 with TRBJ2-1, with 13 bases that match TRBD2. The J segment lost 4 bases and the V segment lost 4 bases, leaving 5 bases of the junction unmatched. This CDR3 is built from 16 residues. Germline CDR1 and CDR2: SGHRS and YFSETQ. CDR3: CASSLQTSGGYNEQFF. The CDR3 bases are TGCGCCAGCAGCCTACAGACTAGCGGGGGGTACAATGAGCAGTTCTTC.

This clonotype showed up many times. The chain uses TRBV7-2 and TRBJ2-1, with D unresolved. This CDR3 is built from 13 residues. V gave up 1 base and J gave up 2 bases, with 3 bases separating them. In germline, CDR1 is SGHTA, CDR2 FQGNSA. The CDR3 is CASSLDPYNEQFF. CDR3 nucleotide sequence: TGTGCCAGCAGCTTAGATCCCTACAATGAGCAGTTCTTC.

This clonotype was observed at least ten times. The rearrangement joins TRBV7-2 to TRBJ1-3; D perhaps matches TRBD1 (5 bases). This CDR3 region has 15 residues. The germline gives CDR1 SGHTA, CDR2 FQGNSA. Trimming shortened V by 1 base and J by 0 bases, and 7 bases separated the two germline ends. The DNA of the CDR3 is TGTGCCAGCAGCTTAGATGGGGGCTCTGGAAACACCATATATTTT. This gives the protein CASSLDGGSGNTIYF.

This sequence joins TRBV12-3 or TRBV12-4 and TRBJ1-6, with D possibly TRBD1 on 6 matching bases. Trimming left V 10 bases short and J 13 bases short, with 20 bases between. The CDR3 totals 13 residues. The CDR3 nucleotides read TGTGCCACTAGGTCGGGGGCCTTGGGGCCCCTCCACTTT. Encoded protein: CATRSGALGPLHF.